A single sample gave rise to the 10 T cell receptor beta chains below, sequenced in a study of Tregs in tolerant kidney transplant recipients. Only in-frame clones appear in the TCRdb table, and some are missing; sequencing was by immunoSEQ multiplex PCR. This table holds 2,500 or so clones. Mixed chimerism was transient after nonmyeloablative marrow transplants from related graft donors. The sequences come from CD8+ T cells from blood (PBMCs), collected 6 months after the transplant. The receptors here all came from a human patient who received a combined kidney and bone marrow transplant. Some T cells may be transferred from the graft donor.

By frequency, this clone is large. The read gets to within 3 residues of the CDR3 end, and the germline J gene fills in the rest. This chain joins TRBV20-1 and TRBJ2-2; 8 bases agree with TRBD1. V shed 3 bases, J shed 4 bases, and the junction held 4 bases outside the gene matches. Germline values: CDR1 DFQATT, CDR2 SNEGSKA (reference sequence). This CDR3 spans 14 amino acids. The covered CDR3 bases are TGCAGTGCTAGGGACAGGGAAACCACCGGGGAG. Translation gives CSARDRETTGE. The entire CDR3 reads CSARDRETTGELFF.

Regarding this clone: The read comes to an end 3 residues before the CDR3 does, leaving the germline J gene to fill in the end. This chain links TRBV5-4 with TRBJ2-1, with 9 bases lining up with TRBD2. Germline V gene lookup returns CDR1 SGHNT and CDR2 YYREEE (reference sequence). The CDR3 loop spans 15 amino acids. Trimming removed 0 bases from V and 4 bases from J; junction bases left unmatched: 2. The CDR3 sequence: CASSLGTSEYNEQFF. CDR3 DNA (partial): TGTGCCAGCAGCTTGGGGACTAGCGAATACAATGAG.

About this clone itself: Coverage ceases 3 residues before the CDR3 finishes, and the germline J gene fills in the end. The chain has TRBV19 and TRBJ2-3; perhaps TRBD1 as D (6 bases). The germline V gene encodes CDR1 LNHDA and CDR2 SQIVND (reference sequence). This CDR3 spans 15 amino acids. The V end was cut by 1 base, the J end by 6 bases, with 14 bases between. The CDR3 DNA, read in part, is TGTGCCAGTAGTATAGCCCGGACAGTAACCGATACG. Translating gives CASSIARTVTDT. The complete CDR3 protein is CASSIARTVTDTQYF.

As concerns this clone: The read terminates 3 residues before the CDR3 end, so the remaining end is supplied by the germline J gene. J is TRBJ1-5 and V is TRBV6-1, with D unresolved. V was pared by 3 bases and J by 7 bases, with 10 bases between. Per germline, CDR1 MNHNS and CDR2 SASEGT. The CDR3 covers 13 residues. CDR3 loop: CASSEAVGQPQHF. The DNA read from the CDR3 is TGTGCCAGCAGTGAGGCAGTAGGGCAGCCC.

CDR3 sequence: CASSLKANEQFF. The sequenced part of the CDR3 DNA is TGTGCCAGCAGCTTAAAGGCTAATGAG. V and J are TRBV7-6 and TRBJ2-1, with D uncertain. The missing CDR3 end, 3 residues past where the read stops, is filled in from the germline J gene. The CDR3 consists of 12 residues. Trimming cost V 2 bases and J 7 bases, with 6 bases left between them. Germline assignment: CDR1 SGHVS and CDR2 FNYEAQ.

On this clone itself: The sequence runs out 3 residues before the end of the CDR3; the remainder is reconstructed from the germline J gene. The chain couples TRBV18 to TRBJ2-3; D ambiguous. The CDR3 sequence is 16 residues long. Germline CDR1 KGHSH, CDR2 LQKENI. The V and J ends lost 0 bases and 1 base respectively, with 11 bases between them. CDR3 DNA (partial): TGTGCCAGCTCACCACCAAGGCCCAGCGGCACAGATACG. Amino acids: CASSPPRPSGTDT. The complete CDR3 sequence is CASSPPRPSGTDTQYF.

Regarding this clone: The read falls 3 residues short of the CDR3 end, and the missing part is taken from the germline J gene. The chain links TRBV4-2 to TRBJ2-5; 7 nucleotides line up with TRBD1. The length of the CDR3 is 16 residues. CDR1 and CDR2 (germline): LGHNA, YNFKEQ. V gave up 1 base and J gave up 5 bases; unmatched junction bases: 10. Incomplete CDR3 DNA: TGTGCCAGCAGCCAAGTTGTAACAGGGGTGGGGGAGACC. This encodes CASSQVVTGVGET. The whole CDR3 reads CASSQVVTGVGETQYF.

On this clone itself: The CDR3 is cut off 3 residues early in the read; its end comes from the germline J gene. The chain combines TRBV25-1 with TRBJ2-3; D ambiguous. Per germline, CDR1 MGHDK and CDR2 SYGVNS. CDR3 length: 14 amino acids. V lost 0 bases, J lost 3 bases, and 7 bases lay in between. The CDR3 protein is CASSEYSLTDTQYF. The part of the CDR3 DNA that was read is TGTGCCAGCAGTGAATATTCCCTGACAGATACG.

This chain's CDR3 is CASSQDASGEQFF. The part of the CDR3 DNA that was read is TGTGCCAGCAGCCAAGATGCCAGCGGTGAG. The chain has TRBV4-2 and TRBJ2-1, with TRBD2 as a possible D gene (5 bases). The read ends 3 residues before the CDR3 terminus; that terminus is restored from the germline J gene. The length of the CDR3 is 13 residues. V lost 0 bases and J lost 9, with 9 bases in between. Germline assignment: CDR1 LGHNA and CDR2 YNFKEQ.

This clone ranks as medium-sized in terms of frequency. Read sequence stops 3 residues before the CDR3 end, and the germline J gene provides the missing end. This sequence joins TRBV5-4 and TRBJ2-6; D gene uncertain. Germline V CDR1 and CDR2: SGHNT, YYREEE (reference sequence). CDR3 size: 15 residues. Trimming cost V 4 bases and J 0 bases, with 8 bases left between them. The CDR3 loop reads CASSTRTSGANVLTF. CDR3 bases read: TGTGCCAGCAGCACTCGAACCTCTGGGGCCAACGTC.